What follows are 15 T cell receptor beta chains derived from one specimen sequenced in a study of identical twins. TCRdb recomputed calls from the 5' RACE reads with MiXCR, one row per CDR3 protein. This table has about 790,000 distinct CDR3 sequences, roughly 18% appearing once. The sample was also linked to a second study, of T cells expressing NK-cell markers.

The source material was PBMCs. Receptors were obtained from a young woman in good health.

The J gene is TRBJ2-1, the V gene TRBV5-5, with 7 positions matching TRBD1. The CDR3 is 15 amino acids. The junction had 4 bases not matched to a gene; V was cut back by 0 bases and J by 4 bases. CDR1 and CDR2 from the germline V gene are SGHKS and YYEKEE (reference sequence). DNA for the CDR3: TGTGCCAGCAGCTTGGGGGACAGATTGTACAATGAGCAGTTCTTC. The encoded protein is CASSLGDRLYNEQFF.

The gene calls are TRBV6-5 and TRBJ1-1; possibly TRBD1 for D (5 bases). Germline assignment: CDR1 MNHEY and CDR2 SVGAGI. V was trimmed by 2 bases and J by 2 bases, leaving 9 bases between them. The CDR3 sequence is 14 residues long. This CDR3 reads CASSYRGTNTEAFF. CDR3 in DNA: TGTGCCAGCAGTTACAGGGGTACTAACACTGAAGCTTTCTTT.

This clonotype has only a few counts. The chain has TRBV3-1 and TRBJ2-2; 7 bases agree with TRBD1. Trimming removed 0 bases from V and 8 bases from J; junction bases left unmatched: 12. The germline V gene encodes CDR1 LGHDT and CDR2 YNNKEL (reference sequence). The CDR3 length is 17 residues. The CDR3 here is CASSQDWSGGPRGELFF. Here the CDR3 DNA reads TGTGCCAGCAGCCAAGATTGGTCAGGGGGACCGAGGGGGGAGCTGTTTTTT.

The chain joins TRBV10-3 to TRBJ1-1; weak D call: TRBD1 (6 bases). CDR1 is ENHRY and CDR2 is SYGVKD in the germline V gene. With 7 bases removed from V and 6 bases from J, the gap between germline ends came to 24 bases. The CDR3 length is 16 residues. The CDR3 here is CAINRGQDGGKAEAFF. DNA for the CDR3: TGTGCCATCAATCGGGGGCAGGACGGTGGGAAGGCTGAAGCTTTCTTT.

This clonotype has more than one count but fewer than ten. The chain uses TRBV12-3 or TRBV12-4 and TRBJ1-3; D gene uncertain. The CDR3 extends over 14 amino acids. V dropped 10 bases and J dropped 0 bases, with 13 bases sitting between them. This CDR3 is CATRAQISGNTIYF. DNA of the CDR3: TGTGCCACCCGGGCGCAGATCTCTGGAAACACCATATATTTT.

The rearrangement joins TRBV10-2 to TRBJ2-1, with TRBD2 as a possible D gene (5 bases). CDR1 and CDR2 from the germline V gene are WSHSY and SAAADI. Between the trimmed V and J ends, which lost 10 bases and 6 bases, there was a span of 19 bases. The CDR3 length is 14 residues. CDR3 DNA: TGCGCCACCATAGGACCTAGCCGTTTCAATGAGCAGTTCTTC. Its translation is CATIGPSRFNEQFF.

A remark on this clonotype: A read error is possible here, since a much larger clone lies one base away. The chain links TRBV2 to TRBJ2-2, with a weak D call TRBD2 (7 bases). The ends were cut back, 7 bases at V and 4 bases at J, with 10 bases in the middle. This CDR3 has 13 amino acids. The germline V gene encodes CDR1 SNHLY and CDR2 FYNNEI. The CDR3 DNA is TGTGCCAGCAACAGGGAGGGCACCGGGGAGCTGTTTTTT. Translating it yields CASNREGTGELFF.

This clonotype was seen a few times. This chain links TRBV19 with TRBJ1-3; D remains ambiguous. The CDR3 sequence is 14 residues long. V lost 7 bases and J 0 bases, leaving 10 bases between the germline ends. Germline CDR1 reads LNHDA; CDR2 reads SQIVND (reference sequence). This chain's CDR3 is CASTLDPSGNTIYF. CDR3 sequence (DNA): TGTGCCAGTACCCTTGACCCCTCTGGAAACACCATATATTTT.

The chain carries TRBV12-3 or TRBV12-4 and TRBJ2-7; no firm D call. This CDR3 is 14 amino acids long. V lost 2 bases, J lost 1 base, and 9 bases lay in between. CDR3 sequence reads: CASSLRVLSYEQYF. The CDR3 DNA follows: TGTGCCAGCAGTTTAAGAGTCCTATCCTACGAGCAGTACTTC.

The genes are TRBV2 and TRBJ1-4, with D maybe TRBD1 (6 bases). Deletions cut 10 bases from V and 3 bases from J, with 24 bases between. Germline CDR1 SNHLY, CDR2 FYNNEI. The CDR3 contains 17 residues. In nucleotides, the CDR3 is TGTGCCACCCGGCGAGGGGGTATTAGTGTGGCTAATGAAAAACTGTTTTTT. It specifies CATRRGGISVANEKLFF.

The V call is TRBV29-1, the J call TRBJ2-7, with a possible D match to TRBD2 (6 bases). V was pared by 7 bases and J by 3 bases, with 10 bases between. The germline CDR1 and CDR2 sequences are SQVTM and ANQGSEA. CDR3 length equals 11 residues. The DNA of the CDR3 is TGCAGCGCCGACGGGGGCTACGAGCAGTACTTC. Protein: CSADGGYEQYF.

There are a few counts of this clonotype. This chain joins TRBV20-1 and TRBJ2-7; a weak D match, TRBD1 (5 bases). The CDR3 is made up of 15 amino acids. The V end lost 4 bases, the J end lost 2 bases, and 18 bases lay between the germline ends. Germline V gene data show CDR1 as DFQATT and CDR2 as SNEGSKA (reference sequence). CDR3 sequence: CSANPRRTSPYEQYF. The CDR3 nucleotides read TGCAGTGCTAACCCTCGAAGGACATCGCCCTACGAGCAGTACTTC.

V usage is TRBV6-1 and J usage is TRBJ1-6; the D is unclear. The V end was cut by 6 bases, the J end by 7 bases, with 22 bases between. Germline values: CDR1 MNHNS, CDR2 SASEGT. This CDR3 is built from 17 residues. The CDR3 sequence: CASRNFYSRGTNSPLHF. The CDR3 nucleotides read TGTGCCAGCAGAAACTTTTATTCCCGGGGAACCAATTCACCCCTCCACTTT.

The V and J genes are TRBV4-3 and TRBJ2-3; D is ambiguous. From germline, CDR1 is LGHNA and CDR2 YSLEER. The CDR3 contains 14 residues. The V end lost 0 bases, the J end lost 8 bases, and 12 bases lay between the germline ends. Here the CDR3 reads CASSQDEAGSTQYF. Written as DNA, the CDR3 is TGCGCCAGCAGCCAAGATGAGGCAGGTTCTACGCAGTATTTT.

This clonotype was seen many times. The V call is TRBV10-3, the J call TRBJ2-2; D is unresolved. V lost 3 bases, J lost 4 bases, and 0 bases lay in between. This CDR3 is built from 11 residues. CDR1 and CDR2 (germline): ENHRY, SYGVKD. The CDR3: CAISDTGELFF. In DNA form, the CDR3 reads TGTGCCATCAGTGACACCGGGGAGCTGTTTTTT.